The clone carrying this T cell receptor (beta chain) was recorded at least ten times. The CDR3 sequence is 14 residues long. Germline V gene lookup returns CDR1 SGHTA and CDR2 FQGNSA. J was trimmed by 3 bases and V by 5 bases; bases with no gene match: 5. With a J-beta primer mix and a sample-barcoded 5' primer, a second PCR ran about 6 to 11 cycles. In TCRdb, the 5' RACE reads were re-called with MiXCR into one record per CDR3 protein. In the table there are about 700,000 distinct CDR3 sequences, less than 40% of which are singletons. Whenever a sample was processed, at least 6.5 million PBMCs were isolated. The source of the sample is a study of blood T cells in healthy people across ages.

Material for sequencing was blood. The chain is built from TRBV7-2 and TRBJ2-7, with 9 bases aligning to TRBD1. The TCR sequence derives from a woman of 80 years or more in good health. The CDR3 loop reads CASSRDREYYEQYF. CDR3 sequence (DNA): TGTGCCAGCAGCCGGGACAGGGAATACTACGAGCAGTACTTC.